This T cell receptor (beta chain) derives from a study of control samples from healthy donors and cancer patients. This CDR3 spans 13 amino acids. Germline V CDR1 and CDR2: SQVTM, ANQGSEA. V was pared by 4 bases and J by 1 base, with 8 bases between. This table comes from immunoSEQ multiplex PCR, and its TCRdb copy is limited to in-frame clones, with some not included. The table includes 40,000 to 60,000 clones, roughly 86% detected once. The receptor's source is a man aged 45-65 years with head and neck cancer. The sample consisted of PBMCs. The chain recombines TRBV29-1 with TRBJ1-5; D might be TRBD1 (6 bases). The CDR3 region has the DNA TGCAGCGTTGCGAGGGGGAGCAATCAGCCCCAGCATTTT. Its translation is CSVARGSNQPQHF.